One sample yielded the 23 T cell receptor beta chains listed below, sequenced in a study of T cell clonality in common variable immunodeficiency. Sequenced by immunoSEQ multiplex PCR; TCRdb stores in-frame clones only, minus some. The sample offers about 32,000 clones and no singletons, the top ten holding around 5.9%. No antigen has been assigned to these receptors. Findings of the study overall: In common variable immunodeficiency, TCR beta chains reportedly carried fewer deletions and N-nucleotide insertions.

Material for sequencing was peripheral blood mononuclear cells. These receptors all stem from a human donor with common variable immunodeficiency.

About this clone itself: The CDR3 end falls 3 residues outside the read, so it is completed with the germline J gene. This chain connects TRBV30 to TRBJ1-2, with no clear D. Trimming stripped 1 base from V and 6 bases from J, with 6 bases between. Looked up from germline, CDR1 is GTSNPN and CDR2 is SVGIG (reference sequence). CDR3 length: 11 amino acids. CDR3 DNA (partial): TGTGCCTGGAGTGATCAGGATGGC. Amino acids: CAWSDQDG. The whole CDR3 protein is CAWSDQDGYTF. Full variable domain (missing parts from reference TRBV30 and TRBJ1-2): SQTIHQWPATLVQPVGSPLSLECTVEGTSNPNLYWYRQAAGRGLQLLFYSVGIGQISSEVPQNLSASRPQDRQFILSSKKLLLSDSGFYLCAWSDQDGYTFGSGTRLTVV.

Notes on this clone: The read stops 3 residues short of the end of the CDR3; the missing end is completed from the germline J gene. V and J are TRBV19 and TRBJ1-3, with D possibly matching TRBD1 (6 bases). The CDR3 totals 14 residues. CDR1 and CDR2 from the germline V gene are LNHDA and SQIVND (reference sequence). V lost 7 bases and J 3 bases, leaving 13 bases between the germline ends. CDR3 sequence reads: CASTRGANGNTIYF. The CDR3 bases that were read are TGTGCCAGTACGCGGGGGGCGAATGGAAACACC.

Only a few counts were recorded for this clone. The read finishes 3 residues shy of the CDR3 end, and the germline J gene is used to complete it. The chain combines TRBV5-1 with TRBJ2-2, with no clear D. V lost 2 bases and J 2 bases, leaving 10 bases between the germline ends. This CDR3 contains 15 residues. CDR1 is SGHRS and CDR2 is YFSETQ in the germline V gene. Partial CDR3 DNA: TGCGCCAGCAGCTTAAGGCCCGAAAACACCGGGGAG. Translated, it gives CASSLRPENTGE. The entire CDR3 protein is CASSLRPENTGELFF.

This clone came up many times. Incomplete CDR3 DNA: TGTGCCAGCAGCCATCGACAGCAAGAGACC. Its protein product is CASSHRQQET. The full CDR3 protein reads CASSHRQQETQYF. This chain joins TRBV3-1 (or the pseudogene TRBV3-2) and TRBJ2-5, with TRBD1 as a possible D gene (5 bases). The read finishes 3 residues shy of the CDR3 end, and the germline J gene is used to complete it. The germline V and J ends were trimmed by 3 bases and 2 bases, with 7 bases remaining between them. Germline loops: CDR1 LGHDT, CDR2 YNNKEL (reference sequence). The CDR3 loop spans 13 amino acids.

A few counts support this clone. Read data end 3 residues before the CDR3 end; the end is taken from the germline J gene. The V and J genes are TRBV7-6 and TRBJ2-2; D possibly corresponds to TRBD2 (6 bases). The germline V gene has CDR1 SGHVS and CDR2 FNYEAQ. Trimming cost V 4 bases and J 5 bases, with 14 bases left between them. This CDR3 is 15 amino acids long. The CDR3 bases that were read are TGTGCCAGCAGCTGGGACCCTCGGGGGACCGGGGAG. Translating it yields CASSWDPRGTGE. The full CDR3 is CASSWDPRGTGELFF.

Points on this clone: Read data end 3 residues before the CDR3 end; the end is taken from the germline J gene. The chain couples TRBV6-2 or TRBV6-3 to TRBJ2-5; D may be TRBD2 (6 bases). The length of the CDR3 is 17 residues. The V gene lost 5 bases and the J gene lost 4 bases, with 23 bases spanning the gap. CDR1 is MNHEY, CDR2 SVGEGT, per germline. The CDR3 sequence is CASSQLKTSSAVETQYF. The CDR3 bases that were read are TGTGCCAGCAGTCAACTAAAGACTAGTTCCGCGGTAGAGACC.

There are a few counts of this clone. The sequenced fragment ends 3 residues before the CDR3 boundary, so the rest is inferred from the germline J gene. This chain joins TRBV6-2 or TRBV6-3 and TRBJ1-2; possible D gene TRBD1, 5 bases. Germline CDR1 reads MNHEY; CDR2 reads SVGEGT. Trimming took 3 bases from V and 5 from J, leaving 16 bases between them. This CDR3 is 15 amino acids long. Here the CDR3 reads CASSYFSRAQYGYTF. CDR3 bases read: TGTGCCAGCAGTTATTTCTCCAGGGCCCAGTATGGC.

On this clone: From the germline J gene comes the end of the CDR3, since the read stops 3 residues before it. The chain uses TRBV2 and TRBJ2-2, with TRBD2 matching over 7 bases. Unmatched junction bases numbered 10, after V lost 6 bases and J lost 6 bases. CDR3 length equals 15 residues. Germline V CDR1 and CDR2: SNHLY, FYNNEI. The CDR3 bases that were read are TGTGCCAGCAGGAACGCGGGGGTTGGGGCCGGGGAG. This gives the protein CASRNAGVGAGE. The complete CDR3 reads CASRNAGVGAGELFF. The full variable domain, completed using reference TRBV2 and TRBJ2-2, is EPEVTQTPSHQVTQMGQEVILRCVPISNHLYFYWYRQILGQKVEFLVSFYNNEISEKSEIFDDQFSVERPDGSNFTLKIRSTKLEDSAMYFCASRNAGVGAGELFFGEGSRLTVL.

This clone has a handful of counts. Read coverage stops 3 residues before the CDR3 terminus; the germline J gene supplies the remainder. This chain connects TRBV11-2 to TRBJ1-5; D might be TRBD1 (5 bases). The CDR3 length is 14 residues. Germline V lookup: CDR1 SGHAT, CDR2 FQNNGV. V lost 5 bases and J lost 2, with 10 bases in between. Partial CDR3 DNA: TGTGCCAGCAGCCCTACAGGTGGCAATCAGCCC. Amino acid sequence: CASSPTGGNQP. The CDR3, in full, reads CASSPTGGNQPQHF.

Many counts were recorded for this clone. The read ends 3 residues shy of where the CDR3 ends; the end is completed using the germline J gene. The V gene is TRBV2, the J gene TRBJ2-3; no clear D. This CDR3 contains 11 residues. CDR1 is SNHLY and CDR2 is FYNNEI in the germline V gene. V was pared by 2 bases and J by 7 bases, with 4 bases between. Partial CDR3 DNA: TGTGCCAGCAGTGAACAGTATACG. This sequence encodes CASSEQYT. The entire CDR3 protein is CASSEQYTQYF.

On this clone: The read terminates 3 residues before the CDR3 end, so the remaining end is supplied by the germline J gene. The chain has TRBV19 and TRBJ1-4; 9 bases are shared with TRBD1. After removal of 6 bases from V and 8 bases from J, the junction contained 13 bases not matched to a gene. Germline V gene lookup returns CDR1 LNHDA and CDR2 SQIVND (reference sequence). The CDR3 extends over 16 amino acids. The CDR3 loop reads CASRVRTGTGFEKLFF. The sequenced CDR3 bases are TGTGCCAGTAGGGTCAGGACCGGGACAGGGTTCGAAAAA. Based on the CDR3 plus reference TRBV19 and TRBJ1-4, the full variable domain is DGGITQSPKYLFRKEGQNVTLSCEQNLNHDAMYWYRQDPGQGLRLIYYSQIVNDFQKGDIAEGYSVSREKKESFPLTVTSAQKNPTAFYLCASRVRTGTGFEKLFFGSGTQLSVL.

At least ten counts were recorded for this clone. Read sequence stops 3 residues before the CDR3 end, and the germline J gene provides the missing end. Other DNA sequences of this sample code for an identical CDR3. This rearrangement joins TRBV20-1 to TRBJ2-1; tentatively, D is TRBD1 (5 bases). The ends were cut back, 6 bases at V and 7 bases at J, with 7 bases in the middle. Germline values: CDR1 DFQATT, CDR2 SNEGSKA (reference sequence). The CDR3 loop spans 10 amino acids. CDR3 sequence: CSAQGNEQFF. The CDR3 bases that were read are TGCAGTGCCCAGGGTAATGAG.

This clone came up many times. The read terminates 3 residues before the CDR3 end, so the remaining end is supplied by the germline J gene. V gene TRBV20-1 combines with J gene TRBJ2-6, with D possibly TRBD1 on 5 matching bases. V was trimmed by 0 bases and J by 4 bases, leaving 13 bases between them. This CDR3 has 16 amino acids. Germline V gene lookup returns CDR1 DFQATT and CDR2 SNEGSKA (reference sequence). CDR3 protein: CSARDRAWGGANVLTF. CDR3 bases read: TGCAGTGCTAGAGACAGGGCCTGGGGCGGGGCCAACGTC.

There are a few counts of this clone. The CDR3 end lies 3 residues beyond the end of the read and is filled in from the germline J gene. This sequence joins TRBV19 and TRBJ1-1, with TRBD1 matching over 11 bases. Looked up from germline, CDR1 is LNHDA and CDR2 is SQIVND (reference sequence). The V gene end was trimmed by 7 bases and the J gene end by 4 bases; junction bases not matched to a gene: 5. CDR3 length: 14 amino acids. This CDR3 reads CASTFGTGGTEAFF. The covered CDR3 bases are TGTGCCAGTACCTTCGGGACAGGGGGCACTGAA.

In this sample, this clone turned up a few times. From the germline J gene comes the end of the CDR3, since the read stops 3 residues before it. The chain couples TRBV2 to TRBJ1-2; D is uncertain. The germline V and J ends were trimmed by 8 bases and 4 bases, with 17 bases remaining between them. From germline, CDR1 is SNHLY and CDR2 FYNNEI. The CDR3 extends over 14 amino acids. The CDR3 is CASGSGDTVYGYTF. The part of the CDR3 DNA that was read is TGTGCCAGCGGGTCAGGTGATACAGTCTATGGC.

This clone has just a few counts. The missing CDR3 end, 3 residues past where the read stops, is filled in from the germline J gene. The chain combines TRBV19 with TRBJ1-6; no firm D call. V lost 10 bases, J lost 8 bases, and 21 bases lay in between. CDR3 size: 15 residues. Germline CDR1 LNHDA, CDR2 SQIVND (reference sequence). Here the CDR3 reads CATTSEQRRDSPLHF. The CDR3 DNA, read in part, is TGTGCCACCACCTCAGAACAGAGAAGGGATTCACCC.

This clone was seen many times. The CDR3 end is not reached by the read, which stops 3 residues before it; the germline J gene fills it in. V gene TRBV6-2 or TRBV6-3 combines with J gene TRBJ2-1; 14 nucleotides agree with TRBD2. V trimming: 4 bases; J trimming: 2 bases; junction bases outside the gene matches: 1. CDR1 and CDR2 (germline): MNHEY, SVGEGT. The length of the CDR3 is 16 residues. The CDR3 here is CASSSGLAGAYNEQFF. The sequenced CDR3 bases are TGTGCCAGCAGTTCGGGACTAGCGGGGGCCTACAATGAG.

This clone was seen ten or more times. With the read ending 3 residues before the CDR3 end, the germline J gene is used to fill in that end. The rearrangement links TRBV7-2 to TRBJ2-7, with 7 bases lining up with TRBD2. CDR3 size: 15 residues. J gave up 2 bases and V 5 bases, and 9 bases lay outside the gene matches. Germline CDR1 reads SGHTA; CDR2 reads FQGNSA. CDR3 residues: CASSPTTSRPYEQYF. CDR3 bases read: TGTGCCAGCAGCCCGACGACTAGCCGCCCCTACGAG.

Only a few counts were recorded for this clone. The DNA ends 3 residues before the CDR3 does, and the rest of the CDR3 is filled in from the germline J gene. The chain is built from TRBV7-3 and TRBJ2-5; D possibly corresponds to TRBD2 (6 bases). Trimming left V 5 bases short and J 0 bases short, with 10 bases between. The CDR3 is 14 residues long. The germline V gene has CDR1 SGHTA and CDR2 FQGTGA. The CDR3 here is CASSVGTDQETQYF. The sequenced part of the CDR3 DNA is TGTGCCAGCAGCGTTGGGACTGACCAAGAGACC.

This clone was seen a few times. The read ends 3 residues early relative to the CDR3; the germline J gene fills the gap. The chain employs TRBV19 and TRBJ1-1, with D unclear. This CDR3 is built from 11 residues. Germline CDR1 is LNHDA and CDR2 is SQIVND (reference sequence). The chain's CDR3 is CASRDPREAFF. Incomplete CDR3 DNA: TGTGCCAGCAGAGATCCCAGAGAA. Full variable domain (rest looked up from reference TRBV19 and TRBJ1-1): DGGITQSPKYLFRKEGQNVTLSCEQNLNHDAMYWYRQDPGQGLRLIYYSQIVNDFQKGDIAEGYSVSREKKESFPLTVTSAQKNPTAFYLCASRDPREAFFGQGTRLTVV.

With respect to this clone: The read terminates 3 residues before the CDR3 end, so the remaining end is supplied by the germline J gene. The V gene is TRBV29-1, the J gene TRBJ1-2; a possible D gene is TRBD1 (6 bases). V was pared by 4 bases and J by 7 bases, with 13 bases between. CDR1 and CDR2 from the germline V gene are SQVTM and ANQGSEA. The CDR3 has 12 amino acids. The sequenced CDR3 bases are TGCAGCGTTGGGGCAGGGGCTTCTGGC. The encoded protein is CSVGAGASG. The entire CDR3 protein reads CSVGAGASGYTF.

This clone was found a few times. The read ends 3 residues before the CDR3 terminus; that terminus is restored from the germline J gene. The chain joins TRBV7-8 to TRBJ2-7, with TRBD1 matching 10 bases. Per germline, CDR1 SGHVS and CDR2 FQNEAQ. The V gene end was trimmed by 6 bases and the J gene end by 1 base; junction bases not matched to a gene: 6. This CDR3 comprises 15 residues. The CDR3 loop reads CASSADRGLSYEQYF. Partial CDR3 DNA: TGTGCCAGCAGTGCTGACAGGGGGCTGTCCTACGAG.

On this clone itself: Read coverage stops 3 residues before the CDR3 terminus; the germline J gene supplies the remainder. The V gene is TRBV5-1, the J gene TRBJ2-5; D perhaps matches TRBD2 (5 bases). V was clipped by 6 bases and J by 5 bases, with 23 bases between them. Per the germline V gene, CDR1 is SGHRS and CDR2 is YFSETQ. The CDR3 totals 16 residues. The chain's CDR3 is CASTPQVARFGETQYF. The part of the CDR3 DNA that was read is TGCGCCAGCACTCCCCAGGTAGCGAGGTTTGGGGAGACC.